These T cell receptor beta chains were read from a single sample in a study of T cells in Graves' hyperthyroidism and ophthalmopathy. TCRdb re-derived calls from the multiplex PCR reads in MiXCR, one entry per CDR3 protein. The sample lists 650,000 to 800,000 distinct CDR3 sequences; over 40% were seen once. The sample consisted of peripheral blood or thyroid tissue (not recorded which). The receptors originated from an adult man with Graves' disease, either hyperthyroidism or ophthalmopathy (not recorded which). The conserved cysteine and the conserved F or W are not part of the CDR3 here. Fields, in order: J gene, V gene, clone size, CDR3 protein. Clone size, where shown, is once, few, many, or a class for clones that have expanded.

J: TRBJ1-1; V: TRBV6-6; size: few; CDR3: ASSTTFMNTEAF
J: TRBJ2-2; V: TRBV29-1; size: few; CDR3: SVEDRGGNTGELF
J: TRBJ2-2; V: TRBV29-1; size: .; CDR3: SVDTPAGTGELF
J: TRBJ2-7; V: TRBV20-1; size: .; CDR3: SAREIRVTEQY
J: TRBJ1-1; V: TRBV29-1; size: few; CDR3: SVAGTGLTEAF
J: TRBJ2-6; V: TRBV24-1; size: .; CDR3: ASTSDPGANVLT
J: TRBJ2-3; V: TRBV2; size: .; CDR3: ASSLGGTTDTQY
J: TRBJ2-7; V: TRBV24-1; size: many; CDR3: ATRIPPPSYEQY
J: TRBJ2-5; V: TRBV24-1; size: many; CDR3: ATSDRDRQETQY
J: TRBJ2-7; V: TRBV24-1; size: .; CDR3: ATSARGQGGYEQY
J: TRBJ2-7; V: TRBV29-1; size: .; CDR3: SPTDGNYEQY
J: TRBJ1-4; V: TRBV10-3; size: few; CDR3: ASSAGAIHANEKLF
J: TRBJ1-5; V: TRBV25-1; size: many; CDR3: ASSDGGSQH
J: TRBJ1-1; V: TRBV7-9; size: few; CDR3: ASSAADRGREDTEAF
J: TRBJ1-5; V: TRBV20-1; size: .; CDR3: SARDGSGAGQPQH
J: TRBJ2-5; V: TRBV12-3/TRBV12-4; size: .; CDR3: AISYLGQGGWQETQY
J: TRBJ2-5; V: TRBV25-1; size: few; CDR3: ASGEVGGTETQY
J: TRBJ2-2; V: TRBV9; size: .; CDR3: ASSPSPRNTGELF
J: TRBJ2-7; V: TRBV6-6; size: few; CDR3: ASSNTGYEQY
J: TRBJ1-1; V: TRBV20-1; size: few; CDR3: SAKPGVRNTEAF
J: TRBJ1-6; V: TRBV19; size: .; CDR3: ASSPGNYNSPLH
J: TRBJ2-2; V: TRBV7-3; size: .; CDR3: ASRGGAGAGELF
J: TRBJ2-7; V: TRBV7-9; size: many; CDR3: ASRGGQISYEQY
J: TRBJ2-7; V: TRBV11-1; size: few; CDR3: ASSQRQGWSEQY
J: TRBJ1-3; V: TRBV11-2; size: .; CDR3: ASSSWRDNTIY
J: TRBJ1-1; V: TRBV7-9; size: many; CDR3: ASSLGIMNTEAF
J: TRBJ2-7; V: TRBV7-2; size: few; CDR3: ASSPRDRGRYEQY
J: TRBJ1-3; V: TRBV6-1; size: .; CDR3: ASRRTRDSGNTIY
J: TRBJ2-7; V: TRBV21-1; size: .; CDR3: ASSSFGRHYEQY
J: TRBJ1-5; V: TRBV2; size: .; CDR3: ASSEFDNQPQH
J: TRBJ1-1; V: TRBV9; size: few; CDR3: ASSVAGRDDTEAF
J: TRBJ1-2; V: TRBV7-2; size: few; CDR3: ASSSTTGTGAVGYT
J: TRBJ1-1; V: TRBV10-2; size: .; CDR3: ASASGDTGEGTEAF
J: TRBJ1-2; V: TRBV5-1; size: many; CDR3: ASSLAGGPGYT
J: TRBJ2-7; V: TRBV18; size: .; CDR3: ASSPRGGTSYEQY
J: TRBJ2-5; V: TRBV10-3; size: many; CDR3: ATTLGETQY
J: TRBJ2-2; V: TRBV7-2; size: .; CDR3: ASSLLAGGPTGELF
J: TRBJ2-7; V: TRBV5-1; size: many; CDR3: ASSLAGLYEQY
J: TRBJ2-7; V: TRBV7-2; size: .; CDR3: ASSPEPTGASYEQY
J: TRBJ2-5; V: TRBV11-2; size: few; CDR3: ASSLLGGIREAQY
J: TRBJ2-5; V: TRBV11-1; size: .; CDR3: ASSRAHQETQY
J: TRBJ2-7; V: TRBV24-1; size: many; CDR3: ATSDPGTGEYEQY
J: TRBJ2-7; V: TRBV5-1; size: .; CDR3: ASSLTLAGRYQEQY
J: TRBJ2-7; V: TRBV5-1; size: .; CDR3: ASSTDTYEQY
J: TRBJ1-6; V: TRBV29-1; size: many; CDR3: SAGDRGNSPLH